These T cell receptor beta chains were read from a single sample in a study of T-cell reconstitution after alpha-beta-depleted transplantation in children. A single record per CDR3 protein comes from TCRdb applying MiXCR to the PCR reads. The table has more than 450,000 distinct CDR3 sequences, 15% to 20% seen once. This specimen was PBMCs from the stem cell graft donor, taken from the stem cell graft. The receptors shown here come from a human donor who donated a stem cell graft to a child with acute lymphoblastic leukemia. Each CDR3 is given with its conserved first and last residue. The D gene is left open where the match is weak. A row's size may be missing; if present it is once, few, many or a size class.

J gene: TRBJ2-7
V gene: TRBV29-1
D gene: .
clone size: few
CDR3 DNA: TGCAGCGTCTATAACACCTACGAGCAGTACTTC
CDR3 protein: CSVYNTYEQYF

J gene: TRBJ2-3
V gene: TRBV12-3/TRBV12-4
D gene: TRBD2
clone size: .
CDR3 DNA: TGTGCCAGCAGAAAACGGGGACTAGCGCATACGCAGTATTTT
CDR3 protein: CASRKRGLAHTQYF

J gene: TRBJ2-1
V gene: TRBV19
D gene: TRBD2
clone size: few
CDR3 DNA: TGTGCCAGTAGTATCGGATTAGCCGAAGCGGGAGTTAATGAGCAGTTCTTC
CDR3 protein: CASSIGLAEAGVNEQFF

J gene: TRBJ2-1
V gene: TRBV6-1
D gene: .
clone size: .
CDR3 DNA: TGTGCCAGCAAGCGGTGGGCGTTTACAGGGATCTCCTACAATGAGCAGTTCTTC
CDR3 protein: CASKRWAFTGISYNEQFF

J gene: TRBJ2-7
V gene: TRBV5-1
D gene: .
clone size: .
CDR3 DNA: TGCGCCAGCAGCTTGACTGTTGGTCGATTCTACGAGCAGTACTTC
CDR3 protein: CASSLTVGRFYEQYF

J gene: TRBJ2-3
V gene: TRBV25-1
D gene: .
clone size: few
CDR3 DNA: TGTGCCAGCAGTGTTGCGGAGGGGGATACGCAGTATTTT
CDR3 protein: CASSVAEGDTQYF

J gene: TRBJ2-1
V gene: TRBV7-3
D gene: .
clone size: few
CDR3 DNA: TGTGCCAGCAGCTTATTACCAGGGTTAGGAAATGAGCAGTTCTTC
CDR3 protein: CASSLLPGLGNEQFF

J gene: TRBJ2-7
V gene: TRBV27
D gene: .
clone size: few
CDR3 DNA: TGTGCCAGCAGTTCGGAGTCTTCTAGTCGAATGGGCCACGAGCAGTATTTC
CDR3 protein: CASSSESSSRMGHEQYF

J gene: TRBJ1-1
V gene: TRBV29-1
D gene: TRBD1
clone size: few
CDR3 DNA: TGCAGCGTCACACAGGGGGTGAACACTGAAGCTTTCTTT
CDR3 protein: CSVTQGVNTEAFF

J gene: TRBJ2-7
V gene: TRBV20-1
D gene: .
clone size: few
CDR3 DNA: TGCAGTGCTTTGGCCAGGGCCTACGAGCAGTACTTC
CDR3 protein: CSALARAYEQYF

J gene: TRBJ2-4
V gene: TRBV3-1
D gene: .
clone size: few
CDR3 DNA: TGTGCCAGCAGCCAAGATGGACAGCCTCTAGCCAAAAACATTCAGTACTTC
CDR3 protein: CASSQDGQPLAKNIQYF

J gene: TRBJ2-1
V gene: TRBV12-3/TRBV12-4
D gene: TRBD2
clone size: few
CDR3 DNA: TGTGCCAGCAGGTTACTAGCGGGAGAGAGGGATGAGCAGTTCTTC
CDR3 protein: CASRLLAGERDEQFF

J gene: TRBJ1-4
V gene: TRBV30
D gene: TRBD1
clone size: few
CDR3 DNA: TGTGCCTGGAGTGCAATGATAGGAGGGGGCCTTCTCAATGAAAAACTGTTTTTT
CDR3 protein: CAWSAMIGGGLLNEKLFF

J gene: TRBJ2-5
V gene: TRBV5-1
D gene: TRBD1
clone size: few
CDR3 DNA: TGCGCCAGCAGGACCGGGACAGGTCGTAGGGAGACCCAGTACTTC
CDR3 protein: CASRTGTGRRETQYF

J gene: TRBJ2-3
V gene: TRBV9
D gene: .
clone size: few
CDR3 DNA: TGTGCCAGCAGCGTAGCTGACACGAGGGATACGCAGTATTTT
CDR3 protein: CASSVADTRDTQYF

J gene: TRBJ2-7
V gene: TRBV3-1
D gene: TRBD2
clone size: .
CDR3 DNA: TGTGCCAGCAGCCAACCACTATCTAGCGGAGGCTCCTACGAGCAGTACTTC
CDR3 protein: CASSQPLSSGGSYEQYF

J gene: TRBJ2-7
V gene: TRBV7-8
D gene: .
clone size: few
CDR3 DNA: TGTGCCAGCAGCGAAGACGACAGGTCCCGGCCCTACGAGCAGTACTTC
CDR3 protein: CASSEDDRSRPYEQYF

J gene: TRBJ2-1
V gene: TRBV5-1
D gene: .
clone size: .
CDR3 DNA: TGCGCCAGCAGCTTGGGGGTACAGGGCAATGAGCAGTTCTTC
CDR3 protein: CASSLGVQGNEQFF

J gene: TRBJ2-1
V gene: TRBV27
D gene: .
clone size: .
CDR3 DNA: TGTGCCAGCAGTGGATGGGGAATTGAGCAGTTCTTC
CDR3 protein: CASSGWGIEQFF

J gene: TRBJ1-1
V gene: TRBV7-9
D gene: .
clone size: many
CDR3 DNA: TGTGCCAGCAGCGCGACAGTCTCAAGCACTGAAGCTTTCTTT
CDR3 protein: CASSATVSSTEAFF

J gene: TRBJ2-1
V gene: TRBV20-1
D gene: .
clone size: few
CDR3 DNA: TGCAGTGCTAGCAAGGGGAGTAGACGGGATGAGCAGTTCTTC
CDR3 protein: CSASKGSRRDEQFF

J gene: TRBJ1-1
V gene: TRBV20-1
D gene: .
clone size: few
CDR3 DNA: TGCAGTGCTCACCTTAGAAATGGGGCTGAAGCTTTCTTT
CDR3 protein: CSAHLRNGAEAFF

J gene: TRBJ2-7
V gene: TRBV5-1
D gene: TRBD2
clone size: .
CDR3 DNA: TGCGCCAGCAGCCTGCCGGGACTAGCGGGCTTTGGGGAGCAGTACTTC
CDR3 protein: CASSLPGLAGFGEQYF

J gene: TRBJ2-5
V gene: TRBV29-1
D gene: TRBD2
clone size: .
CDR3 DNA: TGCAGCGTTGAGGTTAGCGGGAAAGGGTGGACCCAGTACTTC
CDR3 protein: CSVEVSGKGWTQYF

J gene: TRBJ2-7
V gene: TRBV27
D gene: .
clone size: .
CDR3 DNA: TGTGCCAGCAGTTTATCTAGGTACTCCTACGAGCAGTACTTC
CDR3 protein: CASSLSRYSYEQYF

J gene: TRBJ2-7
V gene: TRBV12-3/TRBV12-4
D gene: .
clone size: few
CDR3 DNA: TGTGCCAGCAGTTTAGGGCGGGACCTACCCTACGAGCAGTACTTC
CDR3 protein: CASSLGRDLPYEQYF

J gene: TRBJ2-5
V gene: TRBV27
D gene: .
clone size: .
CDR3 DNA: TGTGCCAGCAGTTTAGTACGCGGGGCACTTGAGACCCAGTACTTC
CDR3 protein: CASSLVRGALETQYF

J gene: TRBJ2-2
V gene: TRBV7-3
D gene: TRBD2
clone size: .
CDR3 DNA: TGTGCCAGCAGCGCCCTGGGGCGGGAGTCCACCGGGGAGCTGTTTTTT
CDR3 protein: CASSALGRESTGELFF

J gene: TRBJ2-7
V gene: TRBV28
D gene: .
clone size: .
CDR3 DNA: TGTGCCAGCAGTTTAGGGGGGGCAAGGGAGCAGTACTTC
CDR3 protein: CASSLGGAREQYF

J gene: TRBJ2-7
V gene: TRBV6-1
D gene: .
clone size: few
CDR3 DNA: TGTGCCAGCAGTCGCAGGGGTAATTCCCGTTACGAGCAGTACTTC
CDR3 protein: CASSRRGNSRYEQYF

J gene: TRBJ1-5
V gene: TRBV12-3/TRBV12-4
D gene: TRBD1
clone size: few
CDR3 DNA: TGTGCGTGCAACAGGGGAGGTGGCAATCAGCCCCAGCATTTT
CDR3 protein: CACNRGGGNQPQHF

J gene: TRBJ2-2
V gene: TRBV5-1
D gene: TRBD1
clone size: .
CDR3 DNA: TGCGCCAGCGGGACAGACGGAACCGGGGAGCTGTTTTTT
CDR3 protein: CASGTDGTGELFF

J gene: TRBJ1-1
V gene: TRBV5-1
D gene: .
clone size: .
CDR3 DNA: TGCGCCAGCAGCTTGCGCCAGGAAAGCTTTGAAGCTTTCTTT
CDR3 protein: CASSLRQESFEAFF

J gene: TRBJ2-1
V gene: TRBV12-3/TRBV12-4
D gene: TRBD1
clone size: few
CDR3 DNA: TGTGCCAGCAGTTTAGCTTTCGGGACAGGGGTCAATGAGCAGTTCTTC
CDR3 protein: CASSLAFGTGVNEQFF

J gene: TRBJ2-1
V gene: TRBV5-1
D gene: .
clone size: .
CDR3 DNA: TGCGCCAGCAGCGCACACCGGGACGACTACAATGAGCAGTTCTTC
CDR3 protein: CASSAHRDDYNEQFF

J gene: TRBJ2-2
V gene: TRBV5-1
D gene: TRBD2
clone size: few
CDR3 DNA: TGCGCCAGCAGCTCAAGGGGACTAGCGGGAGGGAACACCGGGGAGCTGTTTTTT
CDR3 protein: CASSSRGLAGGNTGELFF

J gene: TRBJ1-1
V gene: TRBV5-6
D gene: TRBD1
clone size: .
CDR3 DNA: TGTGCCAGCAGGTCCGGGACAGGACTTTCTGAAGCTTTCTTT
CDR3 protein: CASRSGTGLSEAFF

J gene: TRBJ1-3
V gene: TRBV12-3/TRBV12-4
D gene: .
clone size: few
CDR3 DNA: TGTGCCAGCAGTTTTTACTTAAACACCATATATTTT
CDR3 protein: CASSFYLNTIYF

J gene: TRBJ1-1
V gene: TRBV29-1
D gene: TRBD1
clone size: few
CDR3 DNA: TGCAGCCTACGGACAGGTCTGAACACTGAAGCTTTCTTT
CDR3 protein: CSLRTGLNTEAFF

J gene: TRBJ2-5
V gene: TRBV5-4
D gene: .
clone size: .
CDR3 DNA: TGTGCCAGCAGTCCCACGGGACGGGGGCAAGAGACCCAGTACTTC
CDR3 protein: CASSPTGRGQETQYF

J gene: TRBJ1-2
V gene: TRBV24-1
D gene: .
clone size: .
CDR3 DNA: TGTGCCGCCAGCGGGGGGCACGGCTATGGCTACACCTTC
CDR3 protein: CAASGGHGYGYTF

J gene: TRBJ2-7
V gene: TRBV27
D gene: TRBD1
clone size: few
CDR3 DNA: TGTGCCAGCAGTATCGGCGGACAGGGGTACGGCGAGCAGTACTTC
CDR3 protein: CASSIGGQGYGEQYF

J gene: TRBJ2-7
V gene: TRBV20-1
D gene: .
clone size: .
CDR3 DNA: TGCAGTGCTGGCGGACAGTACGAGCAGTACTTC
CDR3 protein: CSAGGQYEQYF

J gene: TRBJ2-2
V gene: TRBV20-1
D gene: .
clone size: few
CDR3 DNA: TGCAGTGCCTTCCCGGAGGTGAACACCGGGGAGCTGTTTTTT
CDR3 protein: CSAFPEVNTGELFF

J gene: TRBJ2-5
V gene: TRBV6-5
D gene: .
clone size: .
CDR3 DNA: TGTGCCAGCAGTTACTCCCTAGCTCCTGAGACCCAGTACTTC
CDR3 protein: CASSYSLAPETQYF

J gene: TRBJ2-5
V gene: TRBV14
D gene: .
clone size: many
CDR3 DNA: TGTGCCAGCAGCCAAGATCTCCTGGAGACCCAGTACTTC
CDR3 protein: CASSQDLLETQYF

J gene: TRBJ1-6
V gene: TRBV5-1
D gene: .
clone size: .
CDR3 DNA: TGCGCCAGCAGCTCCGGAGAGGTTCATAATTCACCCCTCCACTTT
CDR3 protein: CASSSGEVHNSPLHF

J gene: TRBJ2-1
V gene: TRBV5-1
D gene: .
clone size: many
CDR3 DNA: TGCGCCAGCAGCTTGCTAGACAATGAGCAGTTCTTC
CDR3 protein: CASSLLDNEQFF